Below, one T cell receptor (beta chain) is given with its context. Its antigen is not identified. This sample stems from a study of shared clonotypes between healthy human individuals. Findings and limits, study-wide: When compared with the clonotypes that were shared by all four sorted-subset donors, the non-shared clonotypes turned out to have lower generation probabilities.

Deep-level running was used for the assay. It was across several immunoSEQ plates that each subset's genomic DNA was evenly split. This table comes from immunoSEQ multiplex PCR, and its TCRdb copy is limited to in-frame clones, with some not included. Among around 2.5 million clones listed, 90% to 95% were seen once. The donors, healthy adults who were HIV-negative, had experienced no recent acute infections or vaccinations. The V gene's germline CDR1 is MNHEY and CDR2 SMNVEV (reference sequence). V trimming: 5 bases; J trimming: 0 bases; junction bases outside the gene matches: 10. This CDR3 comprises 18 residues.

This TCR derives from a man aged 18 to 29 in good health. Some clones in this sample may be carry-over from other donors' samples. The chain combines TRBV27 with TRBJ2-1; TRBD1 aligns across 10 bases. What was sequenced was naive CD4+ T cells from PBMCs. Stated subset: CD45RA+ positively selected. In DNA form, the CDR3 reads TGTGCCAGCAGTACTCGACTCCGGGACAGGGGCTCCTACAATGAGCAGTTCTTC. Translating it yields CASSTRLRDRGSYNEQFF.